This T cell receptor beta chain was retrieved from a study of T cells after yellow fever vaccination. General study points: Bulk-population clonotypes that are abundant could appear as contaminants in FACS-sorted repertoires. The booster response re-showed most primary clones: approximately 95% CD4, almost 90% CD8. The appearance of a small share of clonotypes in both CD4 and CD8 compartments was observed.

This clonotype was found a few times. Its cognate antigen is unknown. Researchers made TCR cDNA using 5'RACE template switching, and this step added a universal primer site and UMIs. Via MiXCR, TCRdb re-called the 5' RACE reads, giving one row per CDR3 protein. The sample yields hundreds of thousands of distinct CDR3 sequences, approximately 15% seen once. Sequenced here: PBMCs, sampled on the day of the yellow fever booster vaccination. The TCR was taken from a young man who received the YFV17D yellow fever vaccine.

The CDR3 here is CSAPGQRASYNEQFF. As DNA, the CDR3 is TGCAGCGCCCCAGGCCAGCGGGCCTCCTACAATGAGCAGTTCTTC. This chain links TRBV29-1 with TRBJ2-1, with D tentatively TRBD2 (6 bases). Trimming cost V 7 bases and J 0 bases, with 16 bases left between them. The CDR3 covers 15 residues. Germline lookup yields CDR1 SQVTM and CDR2 ANQGSEA.